These T cell receptor beta chains were read from a single sample in a study of OX40 agonist ivuxolimab in advanced cancers. Repertoires were generated with immunoSEQ multiplex PCR, while TCRdb's copy carries only in-frame clones and drops some. The sample lists over 75,000 clones, approximately 90% occurring once. The sample in question was CD4+ or CD8+ T cells sorted from blood, obtained in a trial of the OX40 agonist ivuxolimab. These receptors were collected from an adult with an advanced solid tumor such as melanoma, head and neck, liver or kidney cancer. Each CDR3 is given with its conserved first and last residue. The D gene is left open where the match is weak. Where a row states a size, it is once, few, many or the class of an expanded clone; other rows omit it.

TRBV5-1	-	-	TRBJ1-4	CASSLRNSPLTEKLFF	TGCGCCAGCAGCCTGCGGAACTCCCCACTTACCGAAAAACTGTTTTTT
TRBV28	TRBD1	few	TRBJ1-2	CASSVGTGVIYGYTF	TGTGCCAGCAGTGTCGGGACAGGGGTGATTTATGGCTACACCTTC
TRBV5-1	-	-	TRBJ2-1	CASSWISGNSYNEQFF	TGCGCCAGCAGCTGGATTAGCGGAAACTCCTACAATGAGCAGTTCTTC
TRBV10-3	-	-	TRBJ1-5	CAINGEGQPQHF	TGTGCCATCAACGGGGAGGGACAGCCCCAGCATTTT
TRBV7-2	-	few	TRBJ2-1	CASSLGGAGNEQFF	TGTGCCAGCAGCTTAGGGGGGGCAGGCAATGAGCAGTTCTTC
TRBV6-6	TRBD1	-	TRBJ1-2	CASSFQGTADYGYTF	TGTGCCAGCAGCTTTCAGGGGACAGCTGACTATGGCTACACCTTC
TRBV9	-	-	TRBJ1-3	CASSVESMSSGNTIYF	TGTGCCAGCAGCGTAGAATCCATGAGCTCTGGAAACACCATATATTTT
TRBV7-3	-	-	TRBJ1-3	CASSLMGAQGNTIYF	TGTGCCAGCAGCTTAATGGGGGCGCAAGGAAACACCATATATTTT
TRBV5-1	-	-	TRBJ1-3	CASSLPGAGNTIYF	TGCGCCAGCAGCTTGCCAGGGGCTGGAAACACCATATATTTT
TRBV29-1	-	-	TRBJ2-7	CSVDGVAGQSTYEQYF	TGCAGCGTTGATGGGGTGGCGGGACAGAGTACCTACGAGCAGTACTTC
TRBV5-4	TRBD2	-	TRBJ2-5	CASSVPTSGRGEKTQYF	TGTGCCAGCAGCGTCCCGACTAGCGGGAGGGGGGAGAAGACCCAGTACTTC
TRBV5-4	TRBD2	-	TRBJ2-3	CASSPPTGGRRPDTQYF	TGTGCCAGCAGCCCCCCGACCGGGGGGAGGAGGCCAGATACGCAGTATTTT
TRBV18	-	-	TRBJ1-4	CASSSPRGANEKLFF	TGTGCCAGCTCATCCCCAAGGGGGGCTAATGAAAAACTGTTTTTT
TRBV5-1	-	-	TRBJ2-7	CASSPGGTADEQYF	TGCGCCAGCAGCCCCGGAGGGACGGCCGACGAGCAGTACTTC
TRBV30	-	-	TRBJ2-7	CAWTAKRFYEQYF	TGTGCCTGGACCGCCAAACGATTCTACGAGCAGTACTTC
TRBV30	-	once	TRBJ1-5	CAWSQGSRQPQHF	TGTGCCTGGAGTCAGGGTTCCCGTCAGCCCCAGCATTTT
TRBV13	-	-	TRBJ1-1	CASSLGRPLSEAFF	TGTGCCAGCAGCTTAGGCCGACCCCTCAGTGAAGCTTTCTTT
TRBV20-1	TRBD1	-	TRBJ1-6	CSASGTGYHF	TGCAGTGCTAGTGGGACAGGGTACCACTTT
TRBV11-2	-	-	TRBJ1-2	CASSLDRGGEVRGYTF	TGTGCCAGCAGCTTAGATCGGGGAGGGGAGGTTCGTGGCTACACCTTC
TRBV19	TRBD2	-	TRBJ2-6	CASSITGLAGATGANVLTF	TGTGCCAGTAGTATAACGGGACTAGCGGGAGCAACTGGGGCCAACGTCCTGACTTTC
TRBV7-3	TRBD2	-	TRBJ2-3	CASRQTSGNTDTQYF	TGTGCCAGCAGACAGACTAGCGGAAACACAGATACGCAGTATTTT
TRBV4-2	TRBD2	-	TRBJ2-1	CASSHLAGAHYNEQFF	TGTGCCAGCAGCCACTTAGCGGGAGCCCACTACAATGAGCAGTTCTTC
TRBV28	TRBD2	once	TRBJ2-3	CASSLGGGTTLAGTQYF	TGTGCCAGCAGTTTGGGGGGAGGGACGACATTAGCCGGTACGCAGTATTTT
TRBV11-3	-	-	TRBJ1-3	CASGPQGPSGNTIYF	TGTGCCAGCGGGCCTCAGGGACCCTCTGGAAACACCATATATTTT
TRBV19	-	-	TRBJ2-4	CASSPGAQLAKNIQYF	TGTGCCAGTAGTCCCGGGGCACAGCTCGCCAAAAACATTCAGTACTTC
TRBV7-9	TRBD2	-	TRBJ2-1	CASSLGGTSARINEQFF	TGTGCCAGCAGCTTAGGAGGGACTAGCGCCCGGATCAATGAGCAGTTCTTC
TRBV7-2	TRBD1	-	TRBJ1-2	CASSKRTGENYGYTF	TGTGCCAGCAGTAAGAGGACAGGAGAGAACTATGGCTACACCTTC
TRBV28	-	-	TRBJ2-7	CASRPGKYEQYF	TGTGCCAGCAGGCCGGGCAAATACGAGCAGTACTTC
TRBV6-5	-	-	TRBJ2-2	CASSYRGALTGELFF	TGTGCCAGCAGTTACAGAGGGGCTCTCACCGGGGAGCTGTTTTTT
TRBV6-4	TRBD1	-	TRBJ2-7	CASSEQGGGEQYF	TGTGCCAGCAGTGAACAAGGGGGCGGCGAGCAGTACTTC
TRBV7-9	-	-	TRBJ2-7	CASSLTQGLTYEQYF	TGTGCCAGCAGCTTAACCCAGGGATTAACCTACGAGCAGTACTTC
TRBV2	TRBD1	-	TRBJ2-7	CASSEVAGGPYEQYF	TGTGCCAGCAGTGAAGTGGCAGGGGGCCCCTACGAGCAGTACTTC
TRBV6-1	-	-	TRBJ2-7	CASSHGAEQYF	TGTGCCAGCAGTCATGGAGCCGAGCAGTACTTC
TRBV11-2	TRBD2	-	TRBJ2-1	CASSATSGKGNEQFF	TGTGCCAGCAGCGCCACTAGCGGGAAGGGGAATGAGCAGTTCTTC
TRBV30	TRBD2	-	TRBJ2-3	CAWALGWRETDTQYF	TGTGCCTGGGCACTAGGGTGGCGGGAGACAGATACGCAGTATTTT
TRBV7-2	-	-	TRBJ1-4	CASSLVSSTNEKLFF	TGTGCCAGCAGCTTAGTCTCCTCAACTAATGAAAAACTGTTTTTT
TRBV11-3	-	-	TRBJ2-2	CASSYRPWSGELFF	TGTGCCAGCAGCTATAGACCATGGTCCGGGGAGCTGTTTTTT
TRBV5-1	-	few	TRBJ2-7	CASTGWGPSSYEQYF	TGCGCCAGCACCGGTTGGGGGCCTAGCTCCTACGAGCAGTACTTC
TRBV7-3	TRBD2	-	TRBJ2-1	CASSFSGGPWFF	TGTGCCAGCAGCTTTAGCGGGGGGCCTTGGTTCTTC
TRBV2	-	-	TRBJ2-7	CASKEGGLALYEQYF	TGTGCCAGCAAAGAGGGGGGGCTAGCCCTTTACGAGCAGTACTTC
TRBV18	-	-	TRBJ1-4	CASSPLQRVEEKLFF	TGTGCCAGCTCACCCCTTCAACGGGTAGAAGAAAAACTGTTTTTT
TRBV6-5	-	-	TRBJ1-2	CASGHYGYTF	TGTGCCAGCGGGCATTATGGCTACACCTTC
TRBV7-2	TRBD2	-	TRBJ2-1	CASSLTPGLAGTPPRFF	TGTGCCAGCAGCTTAACCCCGGGACTAGCGGGTACACCCCCCAGGTTCTTC
TRBV19	-	-	TRBJ1-5	CASSKLLGGSNQPQHF	TGTGCCAGTAGTAAACTCTTGGGGGGTAGCAATCAGCCCCAGCATTTT
TRBV5-1	TRBD1	-	TRBJ2-7	CASSGGQGRMYEQYF	TGCGCCAGCAGCGGAGGACAGGGGAGAATGTACGAGCAGTACTTC